These 29 T cell receptor beta chains originate from one sample sequenced in a study of technical replicates of blood from a few donors. Profiling relied on immunoSEQ multiplex PCR, and the TCRdb table lists in-frame clones only, not all of them. The sample shows about 66,000 clones, roughly nine tenths of them seen only once. Sequencing was carried out using T cells isolated from PBMCs. These receptors all stem from a human donor in good health.

The chain is built from TRBV30 and TRBJ1-1; 11 positions agree with TRBD1. The V and J ends lost 0 bases and 7 bases, in that order; junction bases with no gene match: 4. Germline values: CDR1 GTSNPN, CDR2 SVGIG (reference sequence). This CDR3 is built from 14 residues. CDR3 sequence: CAWSVGGTGGEAFF. The CDR3 DNA reads TGTGCCTGGAGTGTGGGGGGGACAGGGGGTGAAGCTTTCTTT.

This chain connects TRBV5-4 to TRBJ2-7; D might be TRBD2 (5 bases). This CDR3 contains 14 residues. V was pared by 1 base and J by 5 bases, with 13 bases between. Per the germline V gene, CDR1 is SGHNT and CDR2 is YYREEE (reference sequence). CDR3 in DNA: TGTGCCAGCAGCTTGAAAACTAGTCGAGACGAGCAGTACTTC. Its protein is CASSLKTSRDEQYF.

The CDR3: CSVENPRKREGLASSYEQYF. In DNA, the CDR3 is TGCAGCGTTGAAAACCCAAGGAAACGGGAGGGCCTAGCGAGCTCCTACGAGCAGTACTTC. The chain joins TRBV29-1 to TRBJ2-7; 8 bases are a match to TRBD2. The CDR3 length is 20 residues. Germline lookup yields CDR1 SQVTM and CDR2 ANQGSEA. V lost 2 bases and J lost 0; bases outside the gene matches: 21.

The gene calls are TRBV5-4 and TRBJ2-7; the match to TRBD1 covers 11 bases. The CDR3 is 16 amino acids. J was trimmed by 0 bases and V by 4 bases; bases with no gene match: 6. Germline V CDR1 and CDR2: SGHNT, YYREEE (reference sequence). CDR3 bases: TGTGCCAGCAGCCAACGGGACAGGGGGAGCTCCTACGAGCAGTACTTC. This codes for CASSQRDRGSSYEQYF.

CDR3 in DNA: TGTGCCAGCACCACCACTCACAGGGAGAGCTACACCTTC. It is translated as CASTTTHRESYTF. This sequence joins TRBV11-2 and TRBJ1-2; D may be TRBD1 (6 bases). CDR3 length: 13 amino acids. Germline-derived CDR1 and CDR2 are SGHAT and FQNNGV. The V and J ends lost 7 bases and 9 bases respectively, with 18 bases between them.

The sample holds a few counts of this clone. The CDR3 DNA is TGTGCCAGTAGTGCCCCAGGGAACACTGAAGCTTTCTTT. Translated, it gives CASSAPGNTEAFF. This chain connects TRBV19 to TRBJ1-1; D not resolved. This CDR3 is built from 13 residues. Germline loops: CDR1 LNHDA, CDR2 SQIVND (reference sequence). Trimming removed 5 bases from V and 1 base from J, with 8 bases in between.

The J gene is TRBJ2-2, the V gene TRBV29-1; D is possibly TRBD2 (6 bases). CDR3 length: 12 residues. The V end lost 6 bases, the J end lost 4 bases, and 9 bases lay between the germline ends. Germline-derived CDR1 and CDR2 are SQVTM and ANQGSEA. The CDR3 sequence is CSVLAATGELFF. The CDR3 DNA reads as TGCAGCGTACTAGCTGCCACCGGGGAGCTGTTTTTT.

The sample holds a few counts of this clone. The rearrangement uses TRBV2 and TRBJ2-2, with D maybe TRBD2 (6 bases). V lost 8 bases to trimming and J lost 6 bases, with 19 bases between them. Germline V lookup: CDR1 SNHLY, CDR2 FYNNEI. The CDR3 is 15 amino acids. The CDR3 DNA follows: TGTGCCAGCGGATTCTTGGAGGGGCGCCCCGGGGAGCTGTTTTTT. Translating it yields CASGFLEGRPGELFF.

The V gene is TRBV13, the J gene TRBJ1-5, with a tentative D call TRBD1 (5 bases). CDR1 PRHDT and CDR2 FYEKMQ come from the germline V gene (reference sequence). Deletions cut 5 bases from V and 1 base from J, with 12 bases between. The CDR3 loop spans 15 amino acids. The CDR3, as DNA: TGTGCCAGCAGCCAGGGCCCCGGGAGCAATCAGCCCCAGCATTTT. Residues: CASSQGPGSNQPQHF. The variable domain in full, completed from reference TRBV13 and TRBJ1-5, reads AAGVIQSPRHLIKEKRETATLKCYPIPRHDTVYWYQQGPGQDPQFLISFYEKMQSDKGSIPDRFSAQQFSDYHSELNMSSLELGDSALYFCASSQGPGSNQPQHFGDGTRLSIL.

The chain is built from TRBV5-1 and TRBJ1-4; TRBD1 aligns across 7 bases. The CDR3 has 15 residues. V shed 4 bases, J shed 7 bases, and the junction held 10 bases outside the gene matches. Per the germline V gene, CDR1 is SGHRS and CDR2 is YFSETQ. CDR3 in DNA: TGCGCCAGCAGCAGGGCCGGGACAGTAGGTGAAAAACTGTTTTTT. This sequence encodes CASSRAGTVGEKLFF.

The V and J genes are TRBV7-6 and TRBJ2-1; 11 nucleotides align to TRBD2. This CDR3 region has 15 residues. CDR1 SGHVS and CDR2 FNYEAQ come from the germline V gene. The V gene end was trimmed by 2 bases and the J gene end by 7 bases; junction bases not matched to a gene: 4. The CDR3 loop is CASSLRLAGGNEQFF. Written as DNA, the CDR3 is TGTGCCAGCAGCTTACGCCTAGCGGGAGGTAATGAGCAGTTCTTC.

This chain uses TRBV5-4 with TRBJ1-1; D is undetermined. The V gene lost 0 bases and the J gene lost 1 base, with 10 bases spanning the gap. The CDR3 spans 15 residues. The germline CDR1 and CDR2 sequences are SGHNT and YYREEE (reference sequence). CDR3 nucleotides: TGTGCCAGCAGCTTGGAACGGGGTGGGAACACTGAAGCTTTCTTT. This gives the protein CASSLERGGNTEAFF.

The V gene is TRBV2, the J gene TRBJ2-3, with 7 nucleotides matching TRBD1. There are 17 residues in the CDR3. V lost 3 bases, J lost 4 bases, and 13 bases stayed unmatched. In germline, CDR1 is SNHLY, CDR2 FYNNEI. DNA for the CDR3: TGTGCCAGCAGTGAGCTAGGATTGACAGGGTCGGCAGATACGCAGTATTTT. This codes for CASSELGLTGSADTQYF.

The chain links TRBV21-1 to TRBJ2-5; the tabulated D call, TRBD2, remains unverified against the DNA. TRBV21-1 is tagged as a pseudogene. There are 13 residues in the CDR3. DNA of the CDR3: TGTGCCAGCATCGGGGGTCTTTCGGAGACCCAGTACTTC. It is translated as CASIGGLSETQYF.

The V call is TRBV19, the J call TRBJ1-1, with D hard to call. V shed 3 bases and J shed 4 bases, with 6 bases lying between them. Looked up from germline, CDR1 is LNHDA and CDR2 is SQIVND (reference sequence). The length of the CDR3 is 12 residues. DNA of the CDR3: TGTGCCAGTAGTATCGGGAGCACTGAAGCTTTCTTT. Translating gives CASSIGSTEAFF.

This clone was detected only once. The V gene is TRBV13, the J gene TRBJ2-7; tentatively, D is TRBD2 (6 bases). The V gene lost 3 bases and the J gene lost 1 base, with 10 bases spanning the gap. This CDR3 region has 14 residues. Germline V gene lookup returns CDR1 PRHDT and CDR2 FYEKMQ (reference sequence). The chain's CDR3 is CASSFERVSYEQYF. CDR3 nucleotide sequence: TGTGCCAGCAGCTTCGAGCGGGTGTCCTACGAGCAGTACTTC.

The V and J genes are TRBV14 and TRBJ2-7; D is perhaps TRBD1 (6 bases). The V end was cut by 1 base, the J end by 1 base, with 11 bases between. Germline V gives CDR1 SGHDN, CDR2 FVKESK. The CDR3 sequence is 15 residues long. DNA for the CDR3: TGTGCCAGCAGCCAAGGCCCTAGGGGGTCCTACGAGCAGTACTTC. This gives the protein CASSQGPRGSYEQYF.

The chain links TRBV5-8 to TRBJ1-2; weak D call: TRBD1 (5 bases). CDR3 length: 13 amino acids. Germline CDR1 reads SGHTS; CDR2 reads YDEGEE. Trimming removed 4 bases from V and 4 bases from J, with 11 bases in between. The CDR3 reads CASSTRGLYGYTF. DNA of the CDR3: TGTGCCAGCAGCACCCGGGGACTCTATGGCTACACCTTC.

The chain is built from TRBV9 and TRBJ2-7, with TRBD2 identical over 10 bases. V shed 2 bases, J shed 2 bases, and the junction held 7 bases outside the gene matches. Germline loops: CDR1 SGDLS, CDR2 YYNGEE. This CDR3 has 16 residues. CDR3 in amino acids: CASSVFSSGSTYEQYF. The DNA of the CDR3 is TGTGCCAGCAGCGTCTTTTCTAGCGGGAGTACCTACGAGCAGTACTTC. The full variable domain, in which reference TRBV9 and TRBJ2-7 provide the parts outside the CDR3, is DSGVTQTPKHLITATGQRVTLRCSPRSGDLSVYWYQQSLDQGLQFLIQYYNGEERAKGNILERFSAQQFPDLHSELNLSSLELGDSALYFCASSVFSSGSTYEQYFGPGTRLTVT.

The V call is TRBV30, the J call TRBJ2-7; TRBD1 is a possible D gene (5 bases). The CDR3 is made up of 12 amino acids. V lost 5 bases and J lost 4, with 12 bases in between. Germline V gives CDR1 GTSNPN, CDR2 SVGIG (reference sequence). Here the CDR3 DNA reads TGTGCCTGGGAGAAAGGGGTTTACGAGCAGTACTTC. This sequence encodes CAWEKGVYEQYF. The full variable domain, completed using reference TRBV30 and TRBJ2-7, is SQTIHQWPATLVQPVGSPLSLECTVEGTSNPNLYWYRQAAGRGLQLLFYSVGIGQISSEVPQNLSASRPQDRQFILSSKKLLLSDSGFYLCAWEKGVYEQYFGPGTRLTVT.

V gene TRBV7-9 combines with J gene TRBJ2-1, with 7 bases that match TRBD1. Germline CDR1 is SEHNR and CDR2 is FQNEAQ (reference sequence). The CDR3 sequence is 16 residues long. The V gene end was trimmed by 5 bases and the J gene end by 7 bases; junction bases not matched to a gene: 14. CDR3 amino acids: CASSHSTGDIWNEQFF. The DNA of the CDR3 is TGTGCCAGCAGCCATTCTACAGGGGACATCTGGAATGAGCAGTTCTTC.

In its sample, this clone was seen once. CDR3 in DNA: TGTGCCTGGAGTGTGTATAGCGGGAACTACAATGAGCAGTTCTTC. Its translation is CAWSVYSGNYNEQFF. The chain employs TRBV30 and TRBJ2-1; 8 bases match TRBD2. Trimming removed 0 bases from V and 3 bases from J; junction bases left unmatched: 4. CDR3 length: 15 residues. Germline CDR1 GTSNPN, CDR2 SVGIG (reference sequence).

This chain links TRBV19 with TRBJ2-7, with D perhaps TRBD1 (6 bases). The germline V gene encodes CDR1 LNHDA and CDR2 SQIVND (reference sequence). V was cut by 8 bases and J by 0 bases, with 11 bases left in between. The CDR3 runs 13 residues. The CDR3 DNA reads as TGTGCCAGTGGCCGGGACACCTCCTACGAGCAGTACTTC. This gives the protein CASGRDTSYEQYF.

The V gene is TRBV7-9, the J gene TRBJ2-3, with D maybe TRBD2 (5 bases). The CDR3 length is 14 residues. V shed 2 bases and J shed 15 bases, with 21 bases lying between them. CDR1 is SEHNR and CDR2 is FQNEAQ in the germline V gene (reference sequence). Here the CDR3 DNA reads TGTGCCAGCAGCTTATTAGGCAGTGGGAGCCTAGACTATTTT. It is translated as CASSLLGSGSLDYF.

The gene calls are TRBV6-1 and TRBJ2-7; D possibly corresponds to TRBD2 (5 bases). The CDR3 runs 12 residues. In germline, CDR1 is MNHNS, CDR2 SASEGT. Trimming left V 11 bases short and J 7 bases short, with 18 bases between. CDR3: CAAREFLGEQYF. The CDR3 bases are TGTGCCGCTAGGGAGTTCCTCGGGGAGCAGTACTTC.

This rearrangement joins TRBV4-2 to TRBJ2-7, with TRBD2 matching 7 bases. Per germline, CDR1 LGHNA and CDR2 YNFKEQ. V dropped 0 bases and J dropped 0; count of bases not matched to a gene: 2. The CDR3 is 15 residues long. This CDR3 reads CASSQDSGFSYEQYF. The CDR3 nucleotides are TGTGCCAGCAGCCAAGATAGCGGGTTCTCCTACGAGCAGTACTTC.

This chain uses TRBV9 with TRBJ2-3; perhaps TRBD2 as D (6 bases). V lost 4 bases and J 2 bases, leaving 20 bases between the germline ends. CDR1 and CDR2 from the germline V gene are SGDLS and YYNGEE. This CDR3 region has 17 residues. CDR3 residues: CASSPIGWDSFTDTQYF. Written as DNA, the CDR3 is TGTGCCAGCAGCCCTATAGGTTGGGACTCCTTCACAGATACGCAGTATTTT.

J is TRBJ1-1 and V is TRBV28; 8 bases are a match to TRBD1. There are 16 residues in the CDR3. Germline V CDR1 and CDR2: MDHEN, SYDVKM. V was clipped by 3 bases and J by 3 bases; unmatched bases: 9. The CDR3 bases are TGTGCCAGCAGTTTGGGCAGGGGGCTAGTCTACACTGAAGCTTTCTTT. Protein product: CASSLGRGLVYTEAFF.

V is TRBV6-1 and J is TRBJ2-3, with D possibly matching TRBD2 (6 bases). Germline V gene lookup returns CDR1 MNHNS and CDR2 SASEGT. CDR3 length: 16 amino acids. Trimming left V 2 bases short and J 2 bases short, with 14 bases between. CDR3 sequence reads: CASSESLAGLTDTQYF. The DNA of the CDR3 is TGTGCCAGCAGTGAAAGTCTGGCGGGGCTCACAGATACGCAGTATTTT.